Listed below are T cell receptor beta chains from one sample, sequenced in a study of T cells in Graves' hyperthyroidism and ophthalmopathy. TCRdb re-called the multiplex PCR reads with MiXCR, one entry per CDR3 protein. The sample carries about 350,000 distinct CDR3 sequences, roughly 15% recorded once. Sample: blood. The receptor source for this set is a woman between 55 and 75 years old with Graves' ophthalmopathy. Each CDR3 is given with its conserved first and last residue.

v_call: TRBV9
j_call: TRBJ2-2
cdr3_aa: CASSETSSAGELFF

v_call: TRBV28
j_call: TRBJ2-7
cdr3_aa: CASYGTGAREQYF

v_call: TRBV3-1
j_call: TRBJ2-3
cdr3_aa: CASSRTSGRFSTDTQYF

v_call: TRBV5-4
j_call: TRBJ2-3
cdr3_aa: CASRGDRGNRADTQYF

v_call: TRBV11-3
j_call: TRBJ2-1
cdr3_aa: CASSLSVTSGRANEQFF

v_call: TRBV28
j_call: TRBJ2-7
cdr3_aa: CASSPGLAVSYEQYF

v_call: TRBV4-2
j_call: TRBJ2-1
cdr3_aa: CASSQEGSGSPYNEQFF

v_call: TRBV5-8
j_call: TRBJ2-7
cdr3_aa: CASATEGQGSYEQYF

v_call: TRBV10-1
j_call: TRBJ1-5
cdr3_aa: CASSDTGQPQHF

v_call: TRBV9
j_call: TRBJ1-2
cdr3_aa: CASSPSDGYTF

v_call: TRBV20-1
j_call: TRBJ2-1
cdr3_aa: CSATRPGGSNEQFF

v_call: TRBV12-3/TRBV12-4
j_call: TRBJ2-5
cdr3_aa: CASRGGLEPFETQYF

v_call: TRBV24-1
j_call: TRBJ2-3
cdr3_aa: CATSDASLDTQYF

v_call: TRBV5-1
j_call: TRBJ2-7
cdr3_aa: CASGQWSSYEQYF

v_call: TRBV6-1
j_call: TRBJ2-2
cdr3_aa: CASSPLVAGELFF

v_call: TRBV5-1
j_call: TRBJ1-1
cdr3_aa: CASSLAAGSTEAFF

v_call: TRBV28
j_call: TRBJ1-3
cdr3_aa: CAGKTQSRDTIYF